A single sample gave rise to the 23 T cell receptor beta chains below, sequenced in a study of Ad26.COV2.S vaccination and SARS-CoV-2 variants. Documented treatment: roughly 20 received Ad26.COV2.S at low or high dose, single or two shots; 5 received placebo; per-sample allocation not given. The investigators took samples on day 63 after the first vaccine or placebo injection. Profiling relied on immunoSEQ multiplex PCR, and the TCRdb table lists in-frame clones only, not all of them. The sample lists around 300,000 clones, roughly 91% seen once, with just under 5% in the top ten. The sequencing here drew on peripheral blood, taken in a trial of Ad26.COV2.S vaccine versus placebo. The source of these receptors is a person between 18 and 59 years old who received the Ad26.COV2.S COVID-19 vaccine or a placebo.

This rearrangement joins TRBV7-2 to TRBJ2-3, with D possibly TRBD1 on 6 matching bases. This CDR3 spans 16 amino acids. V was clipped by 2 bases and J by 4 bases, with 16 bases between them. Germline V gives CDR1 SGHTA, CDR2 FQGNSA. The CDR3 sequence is CASSLSGGREPDTQYF. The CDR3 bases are TGTGCCAGCAGCTTAAGTGGGGGCAGGGAGCCAGATACGCAGTATTTT.

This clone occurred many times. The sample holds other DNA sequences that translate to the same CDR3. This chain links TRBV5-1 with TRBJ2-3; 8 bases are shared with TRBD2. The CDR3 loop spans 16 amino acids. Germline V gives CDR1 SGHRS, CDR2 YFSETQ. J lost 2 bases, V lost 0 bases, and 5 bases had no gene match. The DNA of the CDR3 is TGCGCCAGCAGCTTGGGCCTAGCGGGTGACACAGATACGCAGTATTTT. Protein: CASSLGLAGDTDTQYF.

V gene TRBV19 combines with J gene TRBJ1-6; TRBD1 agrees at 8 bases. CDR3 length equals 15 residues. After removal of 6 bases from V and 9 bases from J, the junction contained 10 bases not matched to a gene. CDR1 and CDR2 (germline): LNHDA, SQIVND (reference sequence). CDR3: CASRPDRVGASPLHF. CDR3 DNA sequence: TGTGCCAGTAGGCCGGACAGGGTTGGGGCTTCACCCCTCCACTTT.

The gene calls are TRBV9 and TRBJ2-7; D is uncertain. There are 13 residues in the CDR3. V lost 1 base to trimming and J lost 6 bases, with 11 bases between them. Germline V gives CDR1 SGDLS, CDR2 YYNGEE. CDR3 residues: CASSVSPGFEQYF. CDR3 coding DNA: TGTGCCAGCAGCGTATCTCCAGGATTCGAGCAGTACTTC.

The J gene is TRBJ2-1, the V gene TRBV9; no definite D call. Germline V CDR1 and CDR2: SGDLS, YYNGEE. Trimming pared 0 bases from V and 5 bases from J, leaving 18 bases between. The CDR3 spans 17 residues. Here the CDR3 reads CASSVASSVGSHNEQFF. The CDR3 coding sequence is TGTGCCAGCAGCGTAGCTTCTTCGGTCGGTTCCCACAATGAGCAGTTCTTC.

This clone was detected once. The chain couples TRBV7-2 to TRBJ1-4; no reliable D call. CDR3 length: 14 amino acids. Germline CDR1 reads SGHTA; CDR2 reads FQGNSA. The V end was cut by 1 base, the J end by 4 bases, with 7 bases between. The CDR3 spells CASSLVVGNEKLFF. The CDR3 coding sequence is TGTGCCAGCAGCTTAGTCGTAGGTAATGAAAAACTGTTTTTT.

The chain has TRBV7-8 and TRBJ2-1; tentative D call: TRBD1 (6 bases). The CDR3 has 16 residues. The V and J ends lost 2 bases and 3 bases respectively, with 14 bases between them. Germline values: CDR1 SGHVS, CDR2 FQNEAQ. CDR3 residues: CASSLFQGIRYNEQFF. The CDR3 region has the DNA TGTGCCAGCAGCTTATTTCAGGGGATTCGCTACAATGAGCAGTTCTTC.

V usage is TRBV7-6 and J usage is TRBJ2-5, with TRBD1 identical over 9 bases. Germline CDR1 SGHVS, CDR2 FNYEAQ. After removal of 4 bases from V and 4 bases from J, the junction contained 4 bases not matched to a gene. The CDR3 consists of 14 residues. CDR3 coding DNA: TGTGCCAGCAGCTCGGACAGGGGCGTAGAGACCCAGTACTTC. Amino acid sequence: CASSSDRGVETQYF.

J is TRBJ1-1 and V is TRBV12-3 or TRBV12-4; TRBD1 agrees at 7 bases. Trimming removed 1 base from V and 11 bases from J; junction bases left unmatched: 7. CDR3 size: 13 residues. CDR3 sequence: CASSLDRGRVAFF. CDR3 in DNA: TGTGCCAGCAGTTTAGATAGGGGGCGCGTGGCTTTCTTT.

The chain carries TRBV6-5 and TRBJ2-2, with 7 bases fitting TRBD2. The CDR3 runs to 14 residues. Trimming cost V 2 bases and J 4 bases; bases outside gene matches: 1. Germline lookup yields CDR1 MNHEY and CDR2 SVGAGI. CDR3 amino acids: CASSYGGGTGELFF. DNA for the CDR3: TGTGCCAGCAGTTACGGCGGGGGCACCGGGGAGCTGTTTTTT.

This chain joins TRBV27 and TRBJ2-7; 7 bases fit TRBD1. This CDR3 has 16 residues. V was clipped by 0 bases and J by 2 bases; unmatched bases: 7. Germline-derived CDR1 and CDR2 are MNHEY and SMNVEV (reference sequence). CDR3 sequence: CASSLSGQGVAYEQYF. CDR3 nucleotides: TGTGCCAGCAGTTTATCGGGGCAGGGGGTGGCCTACGAGCAGTACTTC.

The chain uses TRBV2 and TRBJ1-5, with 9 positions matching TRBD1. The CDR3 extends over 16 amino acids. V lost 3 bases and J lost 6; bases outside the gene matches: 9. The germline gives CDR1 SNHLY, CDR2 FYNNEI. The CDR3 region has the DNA TGTGCCAGCAGTGAGGAATATACAGGGGGCGTTCAGCCCCAGCATTTT. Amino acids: CASSEEYTGGVQPQHF.

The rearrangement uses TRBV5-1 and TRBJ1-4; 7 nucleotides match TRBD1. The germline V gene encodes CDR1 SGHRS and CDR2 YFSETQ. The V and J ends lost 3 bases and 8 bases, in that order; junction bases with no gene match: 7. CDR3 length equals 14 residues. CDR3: CASSSTGPEEKLFF. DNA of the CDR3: TGCGCCAGCAGCTCGACAGGGCCCGAGGAAAAACTGTTTTTT. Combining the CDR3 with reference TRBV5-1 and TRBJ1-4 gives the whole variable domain KAGVTQTPRYLIKTRGQQVTLSCSPISGHRSVSWYQQTPGQGLQFLFEYFSETQRNKGNFPGRFSGRQFSNSRSEMNVSTLELGDSALYLCASSSTGPEEKLFFGSGTQLSVL.

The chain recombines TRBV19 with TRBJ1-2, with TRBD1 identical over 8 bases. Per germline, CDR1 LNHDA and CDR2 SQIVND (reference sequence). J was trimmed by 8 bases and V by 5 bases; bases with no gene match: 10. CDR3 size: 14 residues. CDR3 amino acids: CASSVDRELGGYTF. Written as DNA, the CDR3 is TGTGCCAGTAGTGTGGACAGGGAATTAGGGGGCTACACCTTC.

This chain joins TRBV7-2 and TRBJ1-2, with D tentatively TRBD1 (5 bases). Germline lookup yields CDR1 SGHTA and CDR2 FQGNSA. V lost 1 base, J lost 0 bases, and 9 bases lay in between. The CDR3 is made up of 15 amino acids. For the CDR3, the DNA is TGTGCCAGCAGCTTAGATCCAGGGTCTAACTATGGCTACACCTTC. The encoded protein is CASSLDPGSNYGYTF.

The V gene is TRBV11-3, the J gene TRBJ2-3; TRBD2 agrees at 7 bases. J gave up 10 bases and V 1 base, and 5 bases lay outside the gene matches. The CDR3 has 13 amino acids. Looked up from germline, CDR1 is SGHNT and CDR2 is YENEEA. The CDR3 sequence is CASSLVLAGAQYF. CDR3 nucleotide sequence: TGTGCCAGCAGCTTAGTCTTGGCGGGAGCGCAGTATTTT.

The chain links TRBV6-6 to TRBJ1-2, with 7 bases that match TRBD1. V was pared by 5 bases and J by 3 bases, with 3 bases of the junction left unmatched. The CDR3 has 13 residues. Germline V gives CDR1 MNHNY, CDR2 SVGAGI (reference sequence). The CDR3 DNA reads TGTGCCAGCAGTCAAACAGGGGACTATGGCTACACCTTC. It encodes CASSQTGDYGYTF.

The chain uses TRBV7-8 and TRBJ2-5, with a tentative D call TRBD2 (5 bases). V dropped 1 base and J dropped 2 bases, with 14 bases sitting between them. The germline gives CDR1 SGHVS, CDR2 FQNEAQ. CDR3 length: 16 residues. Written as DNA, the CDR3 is TGTGCCAGCAGCTTAGTATTTTATTCGGGACAAGAGACCCAGTACTTC. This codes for CASSLVFYSGQETQYF.

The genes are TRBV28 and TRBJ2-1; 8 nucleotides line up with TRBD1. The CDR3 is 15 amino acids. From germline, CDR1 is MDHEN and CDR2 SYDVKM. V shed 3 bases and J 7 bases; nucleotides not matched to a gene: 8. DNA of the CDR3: TGTGCCAGCAGTTTCTCGGGACAGGTTAGAAATGAGCAGTTCTTC. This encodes CASSFSGQVRNEQFF.

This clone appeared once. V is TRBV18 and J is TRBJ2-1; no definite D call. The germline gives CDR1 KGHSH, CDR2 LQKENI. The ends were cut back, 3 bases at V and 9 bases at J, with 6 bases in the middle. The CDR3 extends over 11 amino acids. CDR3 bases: TGTGCCAGCTCACCGGGGATTGAGCAGTTCTTC. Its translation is CASSPGIEQFF.

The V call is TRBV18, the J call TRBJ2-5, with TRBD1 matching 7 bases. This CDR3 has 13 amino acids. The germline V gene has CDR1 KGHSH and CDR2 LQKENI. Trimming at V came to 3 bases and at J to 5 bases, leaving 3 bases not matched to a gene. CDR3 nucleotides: TGTGCCAGCTCACCCGGACAGGCGGAGACCCAGTACTTC. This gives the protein CASSPGQAETQYF. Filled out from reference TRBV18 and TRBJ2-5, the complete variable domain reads NAGVMQNPRHLVRRRGQEARLRCSPMKGHSHVYWYRQLPEEGLKFMVYLQKENIIDESGMPKERFSAEFPKEGPSILRIQQVVRGDSAAYFCASSPGQAETQYFGPGTRLLVL.

CDR3 nucleotides: TGTGCCAGCAGTTTCTATCGGGCAGGGGGCGCCGAGCAGTACTTC. Its protein product is CASSFYRAGGAEQYF. This chain connects TRBV6-2 or TRBV6-3 to TRBJ2-7; 8 positions match TRBD1. The trim removed 4 bases at V and 6 bases at J, leaving 11 bases unmatched. This CDR3 is 15 amino acids long. Germline V CDR1 and CDR2: MNHEY, SVGEGT.

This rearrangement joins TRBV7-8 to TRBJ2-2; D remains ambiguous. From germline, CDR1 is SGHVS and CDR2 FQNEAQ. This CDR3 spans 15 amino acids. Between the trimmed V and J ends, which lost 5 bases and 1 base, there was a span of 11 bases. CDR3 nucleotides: TGTGCCAGCAGCCCCCTCGGCGAGAACACCGGGGAGCTGTTTTTT. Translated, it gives CASSPLGENTGELFF. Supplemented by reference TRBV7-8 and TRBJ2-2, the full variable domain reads GAGVSQSPRYKVAKRGQDVALRCDPISGHVSLFWYQQALGQGPEFLTYFQNEAQLDKSGLPSDRFFAERPEGSVSTLKIQRTQQEDSAVYLCASSPLGENTGELFFGEGSRLTVL.